The 27 T cell receptor beta chains in this list originate from one sample, sequenced in a study of blood T cells in healthy people across ages. A sample-barcoded 5' primer and a J-beta primer mix were used in a second PCR of roughly 7 to 11 cycles. One entry per CDR3 protein results from TCRdb running MiXCR on the 5' RACE reads. In the table there are 1.4 million to 1.5 million distinct CDR3 sequences, around two fifths of which are singletons. Sequenced input: blood. These receptors all stem from a woman under 30 in good health.

This clonotype was observed a few times. V is TRBV20-1 and J is TRBJ2-7, with 8 bases identical to TRBD1. After removal of 5 bases from V and 0 bases from J, the junction contained 3 bases not matched to a gene. This CDR3 region has 13 residues. Germline lookup yields CDR1 DFQATT and CDR2 SNEGSKA (reference sequence). This chain's CDR3 is CSADRGPSYEQYF. Here the CDR3 DNA reads TGCAGTGCTGACAGGGGACCCTCCTACGAGCAGTACTTC.

This sequence joins TRBV12-3 or TRBV12-4 and TRBJ1-6; weak D call: TRBD1 (5 bases). CDR3 length equals 15 residues. The V end lost 6 bases, the J end lost 5 bases, and 14 bases lay between the germline ends. CDR3 in amino acids: CASRLGGPNNSPLHF. CDR3 coding DNA: TGTGCCAGCAGGTTGGGGGGTCCGAATAATTCACCCCTCCACTTT.

This sequence joins TRBV25-1 and TRBJ2-2, with 7 bases that match TRBD2. The J segment lost 2 bases and the V segment lost 6 bases, leaving 9 bases of the junction unmatched. CDR1 MGHDK and CDR2 SYGVNS come from the germline V gene. CDR3 size: 16 residues. The CDR3 is CASRESGTKNTGELFF. DNA of the CDR3: TGTGCCAGCAGAGAGTCCGGGACTAAAAACACCGGGGAGCTGTTTTTT. The complete variable domain, with remaining parts taken from reference TRBV25-1 and TRBJ2-2, reads EADIYQTPRYLVIGTGKKITLECSQTMGHDKMYWYQQDPGMELHLIHYSYGVNSTEKGDLSSESTVSRIRTEHFPLTLESARPSHTSQYLCASRESGTKNTGELFFGEGSRLTVL.

The chain is built from TRBV27 and TRBJ2-5; 14 bases align to TRBD2. Per the germline V gene, CDR1 is MNHEY and CDR2 is SMNVEV (reference sequence). V gave up 5 bases and J gave up 11 bases; unmatched junction bases: 16. The CDR3 has 17 residues. The CDR3 region has the DNA TGTGCCAGCAGTAAAGGGACTAGCGGGAGTCTGGGTAATGAGCAGTACTTC. Protein: CASSKGTSGSLGNEQYF.

This clonotype showed up just a few times. J is TRBJ1-5 and V is TRBV20-1, with D possibly TRBD1 on 6 matching bases. V gave up 6 bases and J gave up 1 base, with 16 bases separating them. The CDR3 sequence is 15 residues long. The V gene's germline CDR1 is DFQATT and CDR2 SNEGSKA (reference sequence). The CDR3 coding sequence is TGCAGTGCCATCGACAGGAGGGTCAGCAATCAGCCCCAGCATTTT. Its protein product is CSAIDRRVSNQPQHF.

This sequence joins TRBV9 and TRBJ2-6; 7 positions agree with TRBD2. J lost 0 bases, V lost 0 bases, and 6 bases had no gene match. The CDR3 loop spans 18 amino acids. CDR1 and CDR2 from the germline V gene are SGDLS and YYNGEE. This CDR3 is CASSVDVGGDSGANVLTF. The CDR3 DNA follows: TGTGCCAGCAGCGTAGATGTGGGAGGGGACTCTGGGGCCAACGTCCTGACTTTC.

V and J are TRBV6-5 and TRBJ2-6, with a tentative D call TRBD1 (6 bases). CDR1 is MNHEY, CDR2 SVGAGI, per germline. Trimming pared 1 base from V and 0 bases from J, leaving 13 bases between. This CDR3 is built from 18 residues. The CDR3 sequence: CASSYFAGAPSGANVLTF. CDR3 bases: TGTGCCAGCAGTTACTTTGCAGGGGCGCCCTCTGGGGCCAACGTCCTGACTTTC.

The rearrangement uses TRBV9 and TRBJ2-5, with TRBD2 matching 7 bases. The trim removed 0 bases at V and 1 base at J, leaving 3 bases unmatched. This CDR3 region has 15 residues. Germline-derived CDR1 and CDR2 are SGDLS and YYNGEE. The CDR3 region has the DNA TGTGCCAGCAGCGTAGGGGGAGGGTCCCAAGAGACCCAGTACTTC. Translating it yields CASSVGGGSQETQYF.

The chain joins TRBV7-8 to TRBJ1-2, with 7 positions matching TRBD1. Germline CDR1 SGHVS, CDR2 FQNEAQ. This CDR3 is built from 16 residues. J gave up 5 bases and V 0 bases, and 9 bases lay outside the gene matches. CDR3: CASSLARQGRGYGYTF. The CDR3 coding sequence is TGTGCCAGCAGCTTAGCGAGACAGGGCAGAGGGTATGGCTACACCTTC.

The chain carries TRBV5-6 and TRBJ2-5; unclear D gene. TRBJ2-7 matches the DNA end more closely, so the J call is doubtful. The CDR3 extends over 14 amino acids. Germline V gene lookup returns CDR1 SGHDT and CDR2 YYEEEE. CDR3 loop: CASSSDIFSYEQYF. For the CDR3, the DNA is TGTGCCAGCAGCTCTGACATTTTCTCCTACGAGCAGTACTTC.

V and J are TRBV2 and TRBJ2-7; 8 positions match TRBD2. The CDR3 has 14 residues. Germline values: CDR1 SNHLY, CDR2 FYNNEI. The trim removed 2 bases at V and 7 bases at J, leaving 7 bases unmatched. The CDR3 nucleotides are TGTGCCAGCAGTGAACTAGCGGGCAGTCGGGAGCAGTACTTC. It codes for CASSELAGSREQYF.

The sample holds a few counts of this clonotype. The V call is TRBV2, the J call TRBJ2-1; 9 bases are a match to TRBD1. CDR1 is SNHLY, CDR2 FYNNEI, per germline. J lost 7 bases, V lost 3 bases, and 7 bases had no gene match. The CDR3 totals 15 residues. The CDR3: CASSEATGGVNEQFF. In DNA, the CDR3 is TGTGCCAGCAGTGAGGCGACAGGGGGGGTGAATGAGCAGTTCTTC. Full variable domain (missing parts from reference TRBV2 and TRBJ2-1): EPEVTQTPSHQVTQMGQEVILRCVPISNHLYFYWYRQILGQKVEFLVSFYNNEISEKSEIFDDQFSVERPDGSNFTLKIRSTKLEDSAMYFCASSEATGGVNEQFFGPGTRLTVL.

The chain employs TRBV19 and TRBJ2-3; D remains ambiguous. Germline CDR1 and CDR2: LNHDA and SQIVND (reference sequence). This CDR3 comprises 12 residues. V was trimmed by 7 bases and J by 8 bases, leaving 13 bases between them. This CDR3 is CASTPSTGTQYF. CDR3 coding DNA: TGTGCCAGTACCCCGTCAACCGGTACGCAGTATTTT.

This clonotype was detected only a few times. The rearrangement links TRBV10-3 to TRBJ2-7; maybe TRBD1 (6 bases). The CDR3 covers 13 residues. Germline assignment: CDR1 ENHRY and CDR2 SYGVKD. V was pared by 3 bases and J by 9 bases, with 15 bases between. The CDR3 spells CAISEGTGNVQYF. In DNA form, the CDR3 reads TGTGCCATCAGTGAAGGAACAGGGAACGTGCAGTACTTC.

Here the CDR3 DNA reads TGTGCCAGTACATGGACAGCCGGCACTGAAGCTTTCTTT. This gives the protein CASTWTAGTEAFF. J is TRBJ1-1 and V is TRBV6-5, with D perhaps matching TRBD1 (6 bases). Trimming took off 9 bases at V and 4 bases at J, with 15 bases between the two ends. CDR1 and CDR2 from the germline V gene are MNHEY and SVGAGI. The CDR3 is made up of 13 amino acids.

This chain uses TRBV28 with TRBJ2-3, with D possibly matching TRBD1 (5 bases). This CDR3 spans 13 amino acids. Germline V gene lookup returns CDR1 MDHEN and CDR2 SYDVKM. The ends were cut back, 7 bases at V and 2 bases at J, with 10 bases in the middle. CDR3 residues: CASTQTVTDTQYF. CDR3 DNA: TGTGCCAGCACCCAGACAGTCACAGATACGCAGTATTTT. Using reference TRBV28 and TRBJ2-3 for the parts outside the CDR3, the full variable domain is DVKVTQSSRYLVKRTGEKVFLECVQDMDHENMFWYRQDPGLGLRLIYFSYDVKMKEKGDIPEGYSVSREKKERFSLILESASTNQTSMYLCASTQTVTDTQYFGPGTRLTVL.

Note on this clonotype: A read error is possible here, since a much larger clone lies one base away. V is TRBV3-1 and J is TRBJ2-1; 11 bases are a match to TRBD2. The CDR3 runs to 15 residues. The V segment lost 5 bases and the J segment 6 bases; nucleotides outside the gene matches: 6. Germline V gene sequence: CDR1 LGHDT, CDR2 YNNKEL (reference sequence). The CDR3, as DNA: TGTGCCAGCAGCTATGCTAGCGGGAGGTCCAATGAGCAGTTCTTC. This translates into CASSYASGRSNEQFF.

This chain links TRBV20-1 with TRBJ2-3, with D possibly being TRBD2 (7 bases). The CDR3 has 13 amino acids. The germline CDR1 and CDR2 sequences are DFQATT and SNEGSKA (reference sequence). Here the CDR3 DNA reads TGCAGCCTAGGGGGGGCTACCAAGGATACGCAGTATTTT. This sequence encodes CSLGGATKDTQYF.

The table lists this clonotype with a count of one. This chain uses TRBV5-1 with TRBJ2-7; maybe TRBD2 (5 bases). Trimming cost V 4 bases and J 2 bases, with 13 bases left between them. CDR3 length equals 14 residues. From germline, CDR1 is SGHRS and CDR2 YFSETQ. CDR3 bases: TGCGCCAGCAGCGTGACCGGGATGGCCTACGAGCAGTACTTC. It translates to CASSVTGMAYEQYF.

The sample holds a few counts of this clonotype. The chain has TRBV7-3 and TRBJ2-1; maybe TRBD1 (5 bases). The CDR3 contains 14 residues. Trimming stripped 2 bases from V and 9 bases from J, with 14 bases between. Germline V gene sequence: CDR1 SGHTA, CDR2 FQGTGA. CDR3 nucleotides: TGTGCCAGCAGCTTATCCCCGACAGTGGGTGAGCAGTTCTTC. Its protein is CASSLSPTVGEQFF. The whole variable domain, remainder taken from reference TRBV7-3 and TRBJ2-1, is GAGVSQTPSNKVTEKGKYVELRCDPISGHTALYWYRQSLGQGPEFLIYFQGTGAADDSGLPNDRFFAVRPEGSVSTLKIQRTERGDSAVYLCASSLSPTVGEQFFGPGTRLTVL.

The rearrangement joins TRBV25-1 to TRBJ2-7, with a tentative D call TRBD2 (7 bases). V was clipped by 5 bases and J by 1 base, with 12 bases between them. CDR1 and CDR2 from the germline V gene are MGHDK and SYGVNS. This CDR3 is built from 14 residues. CDR3 nucleotide sequence: TGTGCCAGCAGTAAAGGGGGGGGGTCCTACGAGCAGTACTTC. Its translation is CASSKGGGSYEQYF.

The J gene is TRBJ2-7, the V gene TRBV20-1, with a tentative D call TRBD2 (5 bases). TRBJ2-5 explains the end of the DNA better; the J call may be wrong. This CDR3 comprises 19 residues. Per the germline V gene, CDR1 is DFQATT and CDR2 is SNEGSKA (reference sequence). The DNA for the CDR3 is TGCAGTGCTAGAGATCTCTTGATGGGTTTAGCGAATGGGTTCAAGACCCAGTACTTC. The encoded protein is CSARDLLMGLANGFKTQYF.

J is TRBJ2-2 and V is TRBV7-2; D is unclear. Germline lookup yields CDR1 SGHTA and CDR2 FQGNSA. The V and J ends lost 3 bases and 6 bases respectively, with 8 bases between them. The length of the CDR3 is 13 residues. The CDR3 nucleotides read TGTGCCAGCAGCTTTCCGGTGGCCGGGGAGCTGTTTTTT. Its translation: CASSFPVAGELFF. The full variable domain, rest sourced from reference TRBV7-2 and TRBJ2-2, is GAGVSQSPSNKVTEKGKDVELRCDPISGHTALYWYRQSLGQGLEFLIYFQGNSAPDKSGLPSDRFSAERTGGSVSTLTIQRTQQEDSAVYLCASSFPVAGELFFGEGSRLTVL.

The rearrangement links TRBV9 to TRBJ2-1; perhaps TRBD1 as D (5 bases). Trimming took 2 bases from V and 5 from J, leaving 5 bases between them. This CDR3 region has 12 residues. Germline assignment: CDR1 SGDLS and CDR2 YYNGEE. This chain's CDR3 is CASSVGHNEQFF. CDR3 sequence (DNA): TGTGCCAGCAGCGTGGGGCACAATGAGCAGTTCTTC.

There are a few counts of this clonotype. The chain couples TRBV28 to TRBJ2-7, with 10 bases aligning to TRBD2. The CDR3 consists of 15 residues. Looked up from germline, CDR1 is MDHEN and CDR2 is SYDVKM. V lost 6 bases to trimming and J lost 5 bases; unmatched junction nucleotides: 10. CDR3 bases: TGTGCCAGCAGCTCTCGGACTAGCGGTGCGGACGAGCAGTACTTC. Translated: CASSSRTSGADEQYF.

CDR3 bases: TGTGCCAGCAGTGAACGGGACTTCCAAGAGACCCAGTACTTC. It is translated as CASSERDFQETQYF. V gene TRBV6-1 combines with J gene TRBJ2-5; D possibly corresponds to TRBD2 (6 bases). V was shortened by 2 bases and J by 1 base, with 8 bases between the two germline ends. CDR3 length: 14 residues. The germline V gene encodes CDR1 MNHNS and CDR2 SASEGT.

This clonotype showed up just a few times. The CDR3: CASSPGTRNTGELFF. The CDR3 coding sequence is TGCGCCAGCAGCCCGGGGACTCGGAACACCGGGGAGCTGTTTTTT. The chain is built from TRBV4-1 and TRBJ2-2, with a tentative D call TRBD2 (6 bases). The CDR3 consists of 15 residues. Germline V CDR1 and CDR2: MGHRA, YSYEKL. V was shortened by 4 bases and J by 1 base, with 10 bases between the two germline ends.